This passage covers 7 T cell receptor beta chains from one sample sequenced in a study of OX40 agonist ivuxolimab in advanced cancers. Using immunoSEQ multiplex PCR, the repertoire was profiled, and TCRdb retains in-frame clones only, with some absent. The sample has 73,000 or so clones, 92% seen once. The specimen comprised CD4+ or CD8+ T cells sorted from blood, sampled in a trial of the OX40 agonist ivuxolimab. The origin of the receptors is an adult with an advanced solid tumor such as melanoma, head and neck, liver or kidney cancer.

This clone showed up just once. V and J are TRBV6-5 and TRBJ1-1, with D unclear. The CDR3 runs 15 residues. Trimming pared 3 bases from V and 0 bases from J, leaving 11 bases between. Germline lookup yields CDR1 MNHEY and CDR2 SVGAGI. The CDR3 DNA follows: TGTGCCAGCAGTTATCAGGTTATAGTGAACACTGAAGCTTTCTTT. It specifies CASSYQVIVNTEAFF.

This chain connects TRBV27 to TRBJ2-1, with 11 bases matching TRBD2. CDR1 is MNHEY and CDR2 is SMNVEV in the germline V gene (reference sequence). Losses at the gene ends were 4 bases for V and 5 bases for J; bases not matched to a gene: 4. This CDR3 contains 15 residues. CDR3 protein: CASSSGTSGNNEQFF. CDR3 nucleotide sequence: TGTGCCAGCAGTTCCGGGACTAGCGGTAACAATGAGCAGTTCTTC.

The rearrangement joins TRBV11-3 to TRBJ2-7; D uncertain. There are 15 residues in the CDR3. The V end was cut by 5 bases, the J end by 4 bases, with 18 bases between. Per the germline V gene, CDR1 is SGHNT and CDR2 is YENEEA. In DNA form, the CDR3 reads TGTGCCAGCAGCCCCTCGGGTGTGTCAGATTACGAGCAGTACTTC. Its protein product is CASSPSGVSDYEQYF.

V and J are TRBV6-5 and TRBJ1-2; D unclear. CDR3 length: 14 residues. Germline values: CDR1 MNHEY, CDR2 SVGAGI. The V and J ends lost 0 bases and 7 bases respectively, with 12 bases between them. The CDR3 spells CASSYSNSWGGYTF. In DNA, the CDR3 is TGTGCCAGCAGTTACTCGAACTCGTGGGGTGGCTACACCTTC.

The rearrangement uses TRBV19 and TRBJ2-1; unclear D gene. The germline V and J ends were trimmed by 6 bases and 5 bases, with 20 bases remaining between them. The CDR3 has 16 amino acids. Germline V gene data show CDR1 as LNHDA and CDR2 as SQIVND (reference sequence). The CDR3 reads CASSLIREKPNNEQFF. CDR3 DNA: TGTGCCAGTAGCCTTATCAGAGAAAAGCCAAACAATGAGCAGTTCTTC.

This clone was recorded only once. V gene TRBV10-2 combines with J gene TRBJ1-1, with D possibly being TRBD1 (5 bases). Germline lookup yields CDR1 WSHSY and CDR2 SAAADI. The CDR3 loop spans 11 amino acids. V gave up 1 base and J gave up 8 bases, with 5 bases separating them. The CDR3 DNA sequence: TGCGCCAGCAGTGAGTACAGGGAAGCTTTCTTT. Amino acids: CASSEYREAFF.

The chain has TRBV25-1 and TRBJ1-2, with 10 bases identical to TRBD1. The J segment lost 7 bases and the V segment lost 3 bases, leaving 11 bases of the junction unmatched. This CDR3 is built from 16 residues. Germline lookup yields CDR1 MGHDK and CDR2 SYGVNS. DNA for the CDR3: TGTGCCAGCAGTGACTACCCCGGGACAGGGGATGGTGGCTACACCTTC. It specifies CASSDYPGTGDGGYTF.